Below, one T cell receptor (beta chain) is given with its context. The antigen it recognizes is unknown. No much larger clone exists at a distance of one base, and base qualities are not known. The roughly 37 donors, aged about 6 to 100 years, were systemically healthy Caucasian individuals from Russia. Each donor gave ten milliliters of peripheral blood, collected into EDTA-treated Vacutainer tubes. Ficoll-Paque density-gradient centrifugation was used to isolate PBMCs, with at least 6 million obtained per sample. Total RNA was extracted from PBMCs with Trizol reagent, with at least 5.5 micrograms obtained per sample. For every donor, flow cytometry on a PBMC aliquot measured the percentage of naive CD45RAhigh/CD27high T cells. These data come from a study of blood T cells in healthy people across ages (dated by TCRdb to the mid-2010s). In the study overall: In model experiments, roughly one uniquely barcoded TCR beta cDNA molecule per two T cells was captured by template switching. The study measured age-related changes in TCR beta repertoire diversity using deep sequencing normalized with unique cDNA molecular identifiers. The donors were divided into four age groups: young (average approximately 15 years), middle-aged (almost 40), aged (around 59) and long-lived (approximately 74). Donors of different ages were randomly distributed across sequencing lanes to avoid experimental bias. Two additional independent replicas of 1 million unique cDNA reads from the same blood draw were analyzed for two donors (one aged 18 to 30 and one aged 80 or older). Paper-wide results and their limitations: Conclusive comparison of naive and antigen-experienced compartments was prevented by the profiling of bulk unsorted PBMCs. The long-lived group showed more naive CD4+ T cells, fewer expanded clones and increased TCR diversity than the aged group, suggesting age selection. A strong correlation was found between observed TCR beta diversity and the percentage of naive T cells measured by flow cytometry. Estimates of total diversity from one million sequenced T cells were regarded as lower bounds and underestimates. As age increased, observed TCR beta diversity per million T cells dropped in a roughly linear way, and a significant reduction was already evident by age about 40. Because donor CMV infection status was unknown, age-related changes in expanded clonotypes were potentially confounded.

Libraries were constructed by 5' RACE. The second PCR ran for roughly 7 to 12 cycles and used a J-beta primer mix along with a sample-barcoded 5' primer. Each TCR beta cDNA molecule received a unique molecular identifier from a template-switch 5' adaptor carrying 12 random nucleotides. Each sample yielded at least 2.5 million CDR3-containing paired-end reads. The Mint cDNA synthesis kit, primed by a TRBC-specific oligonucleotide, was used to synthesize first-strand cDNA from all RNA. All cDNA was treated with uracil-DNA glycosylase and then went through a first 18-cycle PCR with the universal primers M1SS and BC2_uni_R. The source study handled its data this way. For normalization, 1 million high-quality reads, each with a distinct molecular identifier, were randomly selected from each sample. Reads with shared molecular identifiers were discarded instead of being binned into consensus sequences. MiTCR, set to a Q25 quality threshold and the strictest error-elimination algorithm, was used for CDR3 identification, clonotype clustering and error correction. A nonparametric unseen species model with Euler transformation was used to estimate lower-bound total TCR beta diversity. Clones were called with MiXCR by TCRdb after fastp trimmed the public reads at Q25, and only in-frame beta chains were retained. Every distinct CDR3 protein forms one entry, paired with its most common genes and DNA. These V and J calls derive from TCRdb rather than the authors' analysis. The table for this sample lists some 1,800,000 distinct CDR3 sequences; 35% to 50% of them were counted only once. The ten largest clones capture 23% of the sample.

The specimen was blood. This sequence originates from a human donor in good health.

The CDR3 reads CASRPGHSNEKLFF. The nucleotide sequence reads TGTGCCAGCAGACCGGGACACAGTAATGAAAAACTGTTTTTT. The sequence joins TRBV12-3 or TRBV12-4 to TRBJ1-4; TRBD1 is possibly the D segment (6 matching bases). From the cysteine up to the phenylalanine, the CDR3 has a length of 14 residues. The only DNA kept is the CDR3, 42 bases in frame from the first base. V lost 6 bases and J lost 4 bases; the stretch between them is 12 bases long.